These 2 T cell receptor beta chains were all obtained from the same sample, sequenced in a study of blood T cells in healthy people across ages. It was with a sample-barcoded 5' primer and a J-beta primer mix that a second PCR of roughly 7 to 11 cycles was run. TCRdb re-called the 5' RACE reads with MiXCR, one entry per CDR3 protein. Of hundreds of thousands of distinct CDR3 sequences listed, 24% were seen once; the top ten hold 8.7%. The same data also contributed to another study, on T cells of mothers and their children.

The specimen sequenced was blood. The receptors stem from a boy aged 5-17 years in good health.

The table lists this clonotype with a few counts. This chain uses TRBV4-3 with TRBJ2-7; D is perhaps TRBD1 (6 bases). V lost 3 bases and J lost 3, with 9 bases in between. Germline V gene data show CDR1 as LGHNA and CDR2 as YSLEER. There are 13 residues in the CDR3. CDR3 sequence: CASSHVGGYEQYF. CDR3 nucleotide sequence: TGCGCCAGCAGCCACGTAGGGGGCTACGAGCAGTACTTC.

This clonotype appeared a few times. This chain connects TRBV10-3 to TRBJ2-5; D tentatively reads TRBD1 or TRBD2 (5 bases each). V shed 0 bases and J shed 3 bases, with 11 bases lying between them. This CDR3 spans 15 amino acids. Germline loops: CDR1 ENHRY, CDR2 SYGVKD. The CDR3 here is CAISESTGGEETQYF. In nucleotides, the CDR3 is TGTGCCATCAGTGAGTCCACTGGGGGAGAAGAGACCCAGTACTTC.